The T cell receptor beta chain described here comes from a study of T cells in Graves' hyperthyroidism and ophthalmopathy. Findings and limits, study-wide: From stable hyperthyroidism, ophthalmopathy was set apart by a 13 V-J model.

Comment on this clonotype: Its antigen is as yet unknown.

There were TCR beta CDR3 regions amplified from RNA transcripts. Carried out on the TCR CDR3, a first-round RT-PCR used the HTBI primer set. From the multiplex PCR reads, TCRdb called clonotypes with MiXCR, one entry per CDR3 protein. The sample lists about 540,000 distinct CDR3 sequences, about 43% occurring once. V shed 5 bases and J shed 2 bases, with 13 bases lying between them. The CDR3 runs to 14 residues. Material: peripheral blood or thyroid tissue (not recorded which). The chain joins TRBV12-3 or TRBV12-4 to TRBJ2-7, with a tentative D call TRBD1 (6 bases). The source is a woman aged 18-30 years with Graves' hyperthyroidism. Here the CDR3 reads CASSLRTAAYEQYF. The CDR3 DNA reads as TGTGCCAGCAGTCTACGGACAGCTGCCTACGAGCAGTACTTC.